This entry concerns a single T cell receptor beta chain. The method was immunoSEQ multiplex PCR; TCRdb's version includes in-frame clones alone and lacks a portion of them. The table records about 38,000 clones, roughly 89% of them present only once. This entry comes from a study of CD8 T cells in acute hepatitis C reinfection. Deletions cut 4 bases from V and 1 base from J, with 6 bases between. Per the germline V gene, CDR1 is ENHRY and CDR2 is SYGVKD. CDR3 length: 13 residues. Time point reported: naive CD8 control sorted from an acute-time-point sample. This TCR came from a man aged 30 to 45 with chronic hepatitis C. The chain couples TRBV10-3 to TRBJ2-3; D uncertain. The specimen was naive CD8+ T cells from PBMCs. CDR3 sequence: CAISVSRTDTQYF. The DNA for the CDR3 is TGTGCCATCAGTGTATCTCGCACAGATACGCAGTATTTT.